This T cell receptor (beta chain) stems from a study of Ad26.COV2.S vaccination and SARS-CoV-2 variants. V dropped 5 bases and J dropped 7 bases, with 18 bases sitting between them. The CDR3 length is 14 residues. The V gene's germline CDR1 is SEHNR and CDR2 FQNEAQ (reference sequence). The treatment was: around 19 received Ad26.COV2.S at low or high dose, single or two shots; about five received placebo; per-sample allocation not given. The investigators took samples on day 63 after the first vaccine or placebo injection. TCRdb's table, derived via immunoSEQ multiplex PCR, lists solely in-frame clones and lacks some. The sample holds a few hundred thousand clones, 83% seen once.

The specimen comprised peripheral blood, sampled in a trial of Ad26.COV2.S vaccine versus placebo. The sequence derives from a person between 18 and 60 years old who received the Ad26.COV2.S COVID-19 vaccine or a placebo. This chain uses TRBV7-9 with TRBJ2-7; D is possibly TRBD1 (5 bases). CDR3 sequence (DNA): TGTGCCAGCAGCCTCGGACAAGGGCTTATAGAGCAGTACTTC. This gives the protein CASSLGQGLIEQYF.